The 7 T cell receptor beta chains below all came from one sample that was sequenced in a study of blood T cell repertoires in COVID-19. The protocol was immunoSEQ multiplex PCR, while the TCRdb copy is restricted to in-frame clones and leaves out a portion. The sample includes under 400,000 clones, 85% to 90% of them seen just once. The specimen sequenced was peripheral blood. All receptors come from a woman in her thirties with COVID-19, enrolled during active disease.

The chain recombines TRBV14 with TRBJ2-1; the match to TRBD2 covers 8 bases. Per germline, CDR1 SGHDN and CDR2 FVKESK. This CDR3 contains 16 residues. Trimming cost V 4 bases and J 5 bases; bases outside gene matches: 10. The CDR3, as DNA: TGTGCCAGCAGCCCTTGGCCCGGACTAGCTGACAATGAGCAGTTCTTC. It translates to CASSPWPGLADNEQFF.

Many counts were recorded for this clone. This sequence joins TRBV10-3 and TRBJ2-7, with 9 bases identical to TRBD1. This CDR3 has 15 amino acids. The germline CDR1 and CDR2 sequences are ENHRY and SYGVKD. J was trimmed by 3 bases and V by 3 bases; bases with no gene match: 6. Here the CDR3 DNA reads TGTGCCATCAGTGACCGGCGACAGGGGGGCTACGAGCAGTACTTC. Translation gives CAISDRRQGGYEQYF.

This chain links TRBV2 with TRBJ1-1, with no clear D. Germline CDR1 is SNHLY and CDR2 is FYNNEI. Trimming cost V 7 bases and J 1 base, with 19 bases left between them. The CDR3 runs 16 residues. The CDR3: CASNPEGMRANTEAFF. The CDR3 nucleotides are TGTGCCAGCAACCCAGAAGGTATGCGGGCGAACACTGAAGCTTTCTTT.

The rearrangement uses TRBV2 and TRBJ2-1, with a tentative D call TRBD1 (6 bases). The CDR3 is 13 residues long. Germline V lookup: CDR1 SNHLY, CDR2 FYNNEI. With 5 bases removed from V and 4 bases from J, the gap between germline ends came to 9 bases. CDR3 residues: CASSRTVYNEQFF. The DNA of the CDR3 is TGTGCCAGCAGTCGGACAGTTTACAATGAGCAGTTCTTC.

The gene calls are TRBV13 and TRBJ2-2, with TRBD2 matching 9 bases. V was pared by 0 bases and J by 4 bases, with 12 bases of the junction left unmatched. This CDR3 has 19 residues. The germline gives CDR1 PRHDT, CDR2 FYEKMQ (reference sequence). CDR3 sequence reads: CASSLGLAGRFGSTGELFF. The DNA of the CDR3 is TGTGCCAGCAGCTTAGGGCTAGCGGGACGTTTCGGGAGCACCGGGGAGCTGTTTTTT.

V usage is TRBV27 and J usage is TRBJ2-7; the match to TRBD2 covers 7 bases. From germline, CDR1 is MNHEY and CDR2 SMNVEV (reference sequence). Trimming removed 4 bases from V and 1 base from J; junction bases left unmatched: 13. The CDR3 sequence is 17 residues long. The CDR3 bases are TGTGCCAGCAGTTCGTATCGATACGGCGGGAGTTCCTACGAGCAGTACTTC. Translated: CASSSYRYGGSSYEQYF.

This chain connects TRBV19 to TRBJ1-1; unclear D gene. This CDR3 has 14 residues. CDR1 and CDR2 from the germline V gene are LNHDA and SQIVND (reference sequence). V gave up 5 bases and J gave up 0 bases, with 10 bases separating them. In DNA, the CDR3 is TGTGCCAGTAGTGTCTCTTACATGAACACTGAAGCTTTCTTT. This encodes CASSVSYMNTEAFF.